This T cell receptor (beta chain) was sequenced in a study of regulatory T cells in long-lasting Graves disease. Notes on this clonotype: A junction boundary mismatches the germline segment, possibly from a read error.

Time point specified: newly diagnosed GD, antithyroid drugs for less than 3 months. Extracted PBMC RNA gave rise to the TCR library. Arm-PCR of CDR3 regions and iRepertoire HTBI primers were used to build TCR beta libraries. TCRdb independently ran MiXCR on the multiplex PCR reads; one entry per CDR3 protein. This table has 440,000 or so distinct CDR3 sequences, less than 20% appearing once. The CDR3 has 15 residues. Germline CDR1 reads SGHRS; CDR2 reads YFSETQ. This sample also belongs to another study, concerning T cells in Graves' hyperthyroidism and ophthalmopathy.

The V and J genes are TRBV5-1 and TRBJ1-2; D is undetermined. The TCR comes from a woman aged 25 to 45 with Graves disease. Sample: peripheral blood mononuclear cells (PBMCs), taken at new diagnosis, from a patient treated with antithyroid drugs. CDR3 loop: CASSLGDAKVAGSTF. CDR3 nucleotide sequence: TGCGCCAGCAGCTTGGGAGACGCCAAGGTGGCTGGCTCCACCTTC.